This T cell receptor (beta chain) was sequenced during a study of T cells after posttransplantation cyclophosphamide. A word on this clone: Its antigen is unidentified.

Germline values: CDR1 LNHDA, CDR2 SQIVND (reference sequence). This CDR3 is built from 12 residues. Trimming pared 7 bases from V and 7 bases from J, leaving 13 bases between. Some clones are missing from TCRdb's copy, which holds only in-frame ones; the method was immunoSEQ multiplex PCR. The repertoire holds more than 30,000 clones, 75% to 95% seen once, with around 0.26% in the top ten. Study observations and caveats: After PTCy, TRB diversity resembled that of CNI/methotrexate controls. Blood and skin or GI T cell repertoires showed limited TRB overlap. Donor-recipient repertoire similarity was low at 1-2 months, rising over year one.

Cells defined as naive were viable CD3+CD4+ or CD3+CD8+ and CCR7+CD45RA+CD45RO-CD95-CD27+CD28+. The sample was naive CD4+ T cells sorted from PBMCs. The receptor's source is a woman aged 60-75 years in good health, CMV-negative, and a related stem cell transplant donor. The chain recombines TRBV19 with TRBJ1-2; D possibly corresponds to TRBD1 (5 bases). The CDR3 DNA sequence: TGTGCCAGTAACCCCGGGACTGGTGGCTACACCTTC. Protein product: CASNPGTGGYTF.